The clone carrying this TCR beta chain was observed a handful of times. Its target is not known. The sample is drawn from a study of beta chain features in type 1 diabetes. Study information: Patients looked much like healthy donors when it came to age, gender and cell yields. Examined across all samples were almost 110 million sorted cells.

The germline V gene encodes CDR1 SNHLY and CDR2 FYNNEI. J lost 0 bases, V lost 8 bases, and 10 bases had no gene match. CDR3 size: 15 residues. Broader study findings: Moderate but significant shortening of TCRB CDR3s was recorded in all four CD4+ subsets from Type 1 diabetes patients.

Investigators reverse transcribed all isolated RNA, so they sequenced expressed TCRB transcripts. Profiled with immunoSEQ multiplex PCR; TCRdb holds only in-frame clones, not every one. The sample yields about 150,000 clones, 10% to 13% seen once. This sequence was found in a man aged 25-45 years with type 1 diabetes. Sample: central memory CD4+ T cells from blood. V usage is TRBV2 and J usage is TRBJ2-7; 7 nucleotides align to TRBD1. CDR3 sequence: CASASSGTVSYEQYF. CDR3 nucleotides: TGTGCCAGCGCGTCCTCCGGGACAGTCTCCTACGAGCAGTACTTC.